The TCR beta chain under discussion was sequenced for a study of cytomegalovirus exposure and HLA in healthy donors. Study-wide results and caveats: Rarity characterized most TCR sequences, yet some public TCRs appeared in many donors. Available immune exposure information was restricted to CMV serostatus only.

The study ran its PCR with 60 Vbeta and 13 Jbeta primers. Original methodology: Unique TCR beta chains totaled some 88 million in a later count, with about 11 million of them shared. Method: immunoSEQ multiplex PCR; TCRdb's copy keeps in-frame clones and lacks some. That table is the source of V, J and clone size, and D and trimming were worked out from the DNA. The repertoire holds more than 50,000 clones, with around 68% as singletons. This clone is a singleton in its sample. Its antigen remains unidentified. The V end was cut by 3 bases, the J end by 5 bases, with 13 bases between. This CDR3 has 13 residues. Germline V lookup: CDR1 GTSNPN, CDR2 SVGIG (reference sequence).

The sequence was collected from a man in his fifties in good health and CMV-seropositive. The chain is built from TRBV30 and TRBJ1-1; D possibly corresponds to TRBD1 (5 bases). Input material: PBMCs. CDR3 DNA: TGTGCCTGGAGAGGCCGGGGGGGGACTGAAGCTTTCTTT. Protein: CAWRGRGGTEAFF.